Listed below are T cell receptor beta chains from one sample, sequenced in a study of radiotherapy plus CTLA-4 blockade in lung cancer. Only in-frame clones appear in the TCRdb table, and some are missing; sequencing was by immunoSEQ multiplex PCR. The sample lists about 48,000 clones; approximately 78% were seen once. The specimen was peripheral blood, collected from a patient treated with radiotherapy plus ipilimumab. The source is a human donor with non-small cell lung cancer who had stable disease on radiotherapy plus ipilimumab. Both conserved end residues are part of each CDR3. D genes are given only for firm matches. Clone size is given for some rows only: seen once, a few or many times, or a class if the clone is expanded.

j_call: TRBJ2-6; d_call: .; v_call: TRBV7-9; clone_size: few; cdr3_nt: TGTGCCAGCAGCACGGGGCTAGTGCGGGACTCTGGGGCCAACGTCCTGACTTTC; cdr3_aa: CASSTGLVRDSGANVLTF
j_call: TRBJ2-7; d_call: TRBD2; v_call: TRBV11-2; clone_size: .; cdr3_nt: TGTGCCAGCAGCGTGGGACTAGCGGGCGTACCCTACGAGCAGTACTTC; cdr3_aa: CASSVGLAGVPYEQYF
j_call: TRBJ1-1; d_call: .; v_call: TRBV30; clone_size: .; cdr3_nt: TGTGCCTGGAGTGCCCTCAGGGGTTGGGACACTGAAGCTTTCTTT; cdr3_aa: CAWSALRGWDTEAFF
j_call: TRBJ2-7; d_call: TRBD1; v_call: TRBV5-1; clone_size: .; cdr3_nt: TGCGCCAGCAGTTCGGACAGGGGGCCGAGGTACGAGCAGTACTTC; cdr3_aa: CASSSDRGPRYEQYF
j_call: TRBJ1-1; d_call: TRBD1; v_call: TRBV27; clone_size: .; cdr3_nt: TGTGCCAGCAGTTTGTCACAGGGGGGTACTGAAGCTTTCTTT; cdr3_aa: CASSLSQGGTEAFF
j_call: TRBJ2-1; d_call: TRBD2; v_call: TRBV27; clone_size: .; cdr3_nt: TGTGCCAGCAGCCGTGGGACTAGCGGGAAATATGAGCAGTTCTTC; cdr3_aa: CASSRGTSGKYEQFF
j_call: TRBJ1-2; d_call: .; v_call: TRBV19; clone_size: once; cdr3_nt: TGTGCCACCTCCTTGGACAGTAACTATGGCTACACCTTC; cdr3_aa: CATSLDSNYGYTF
j_call: TRBJ2-1; d_call: .; v_call: TRBV5-1; clone_size: .; cdr3_nt: .; cdr3_aa: CASSFGQGAGNKEFF
j_call: TRBJ2-5; d_call: TRBD2; v_call: TRBV27; clone_size: .; cdr3_nt: TGTGCCAGCAGTTCCTCGACTAGCGGGTGGGCAGAGACCCAGTACTTC; cdr3_aa: CASSSSTSGWAETQYF
j_call: TRBJ1-2; d_call: .; v_call: TRBV28; clone_size: few; cdr3_nt: TGTGCCAGCAGTGGTACACAGGGATTGCATGGCTATGGCTACACCTTC; cdr3_aa: CASSGTQGLHGYGYTF
j_call: TRBJ1-5; d_call: TRBD1; v_call: TRBV28; clone_size: .; cdr3_nt: TGTGCCAGCAGTCCCCCGGGACAGGGCTTGAATCAGCCCCAGCATTTT; cdr3_aa: CASSPPGQGLNQPQHF
j_call: TRBJ2-3; d_call: .; v_call: TRBV4-3; clone_size: .; cdr3_nt: TGCGCCAGCAGCCAAGATTACGGGAGAACAGATACGCAGTATTTT; cdr3_aa: CASSQDYGRTDTQYF
j_call: TRBJ2-2; d_call: TRBD1; v_call: TRBV7-8; clone_size: once; cdr3_nt: TGTGCCAGCAGCTTAGCAGGGGGCAGGACCGGGGAGCTGTTTTTT; cdr3_aa: CASSLAGGRTGELFF
j_call: TRBJ1-5; d_call: TRBD1; v_call: TRBV19; clone_size: .; cdr3_nt: TGTGCCAGTAGTACAGACAGGGTGAGTCAGCCCCAGCATTTT; cdr3_aa: CASSTDRVSQPQHF
j_call: TRBJ2-3; d_call: .; v_call: TRBV5-1; clone_size: .; cdr3_nt: TGCGCCAGCAGCTTGCAAACGGGAGACGGCTCAGATACGCAGTATTTT; cdr3_aa: CASSLQTGDGSDTQYF
j_call: TRBJ2-5; d_call: TRBD2; v_call: TRBV7-2; clone_size: .; cdr3_nt: TGTGCCAGCAGCTTCTCTAGCGGGAGCATAAAGGGGGAGACCCAGTACTTC; cdr3_aa: CASSFSSGSIKGETQYF
j_call: TRBJ2-7; d_call: TRBD1; v_call: TRBV6-1; clone_size: .; cdr3_nt: TGTGCCAGCACCCCCGGACAGGGTCCGACCTACGAGCAGTACTTC; cdr3_aa: CASTPGQGPTYEQYF
j_call: TRBJ1-5; d_call: TRBD1; v_call: TRBV28; clone_size: few; cdr3_nt: TGTGCCAGCAGGGCCCAGAAGGGGGCGAGGCAGCCCCAGCATTTT; cdr3_aa: CASRAQKGARQPQHF
j_call: TRBJ2-2; d_call: TRBD2; v_call: TRBV29-1; clone_size: large; cdr3_nt: TGCAGCGTAGTAGCGGGAGCCGACACCGGGGAGCTGTTTTTT; cdr3_aa: CSVVAGADTGELFF
j_call: TRBJ1-1; d_call: .; v_call: TRBV19; clone_size: .; cdr3_nt: TGTGCCAGTAGCGTTTTAACCGGGATAAACGCTGAAGCTTTCTTT; cdr3_aa: CASSVLTGINAEAFF
j_call: TRBJ2-7; d_call: .; v_call: TRBV5-6; clone_size: .; cdr3_nt: TGTGCCAGCAGCCGGAGAGAGAGGGTCGTCCATTACGAGCAGTACTTC; cdr3_aa: CASSRRERVVHYEQYF
j_call: TRBJ2-2; d_call: .; v_call: TRBV7-2; clone_size: once; cdr3_nt: TGTGCCAGCAGCCTACAAAGACTAACCGGGGAGCTGTTTTTT; cdr3_aa: CASSLQRLTGELFF
j_call: TRBJ2-5; d_call: .; v_call: TRBV18; clone_size: .; cdr3_nt: TGTGCCAGCTCACCACTTGGCAGTAAGACTCAAGAGACCCAGTACTTC; cdr3_aa: CASSPLGSKTQETQYF
j_call: TRBJ2-5; d_call: TRBD1; v_call: TRBV13; clone_size: .; cdr3_nt: TGTGCCAGCAGCTCAGGGGGCAGGTTGGAGACCCAGTACTTC; cdr3_aa: CASSSGGRLETQYF
j_call: TRBJ2-5; d_call: TRBD2; v_call: TRBV19; clone_size: .; cdr3_nt: TGTGCCAGTAGTATAATCGGAGCGGGAGGGCAGGAGACCCAGTACTTC; cdr3_aa: CASSIIGAGGQETQYF
j_call: TRBJ1-1; d_call: .; v_call: TRBV30; clone_size: .; cdr3_nt: TGTGCCTGGAGCGCAGTCGGGACTCAGAACACTGAAGCTTTCTTT; cdr3_aa: CAWSAVGTQNTEAFF
j_call: TRBJ2-1; d_call: .; v_call: TRBV6-1; clone_size: .; cdr3_nt: TGTGCCAGCAGGGAGTTGAGCTCCTACAATGAGCAGTTCTTC; cdr3_aa: CASRELSSYNEQFF
j_call: TRBJ1-2; d_call: TRBD1; v_call: TRBV9; clone_size: .; cdr3_nt: TGTGCCAGCAGCGCGACGACAGGGGGCTACACCTTC; cdr3_aa: CASSATTGGYTF
j_call: TRBJ2-5; d_call: TRBD2; v_call: TRBV6-5; clone_size: .; cdr3_nt: TGTGCCAGCAGTTACGGACTAGCGCAGACCCAGTACTTC; cdr3_aa: CASSYGLAQTQYF
j_call: TRBJ2-3; d_call: .; v_call: TRBV7-3; clone_size: .; cdr3_nt: TGTGCCAGCAGCGCCACCCGAGCGGGCCTTAGCACAGATACGCAGTATTTT; cdr3_aa: CASSATRAGLSTDTQYF
j_call: TRBJ1-5; d_call: TRBD1; v_call: TRBV15; clone_size: few; cdr3_nt: TGTGCCACCTCCGGGACAGGGGGTGGTACTCAGCCCCAGCATTTT; cdr3_aa: CATSGTGGGTQPQHF
j_call: TRBJ1-4; d_call: .; v_call: TRBV4-1; clone_size: .; cdr3_nt: TGCGCCAGCAGCCAACTAGACCGCGAAAAACTGTTTTTT; cdr3_aa: CASSQLDREKLFF
j_call: TRBJ2-3; d_call: TRBD2; v_call: TRBV6-6; clone_size: .; cdr3_nt: TGTGCCAGCAGGCCCCGACTAGCGGGGGGCACAGATACGCAGTATTTT; cdr3_aa: CASRPRLAGGTDTQYF
j_call: TRBJ2-5; d_call: TRBD2; v_call: TRBV5-4; clone_size: .; cdr3_nt: TGTGCCAGCAGCTTGGAGGGGGTAGCGGGAGGGACGAGGGAGACCCAGTACTTC; cdr3_aa: CASSLEGVAGGTRETQYF
j_call: TRBJ1-4; d_call: .; v_call: TRBV7-2; clone_size: .; cdr3_nt: TGTGCCAGCAGCTTTGCAGGGGAAGAAAAACTGTTTTTT; cdr3_aa: CASSFAGEEKLFF
j_call: TRBJ2-3; d_call: TRBD2; v_call: TRBV14; clone_size: .; cdr3_nt: TGTGCCAGCACCCTAGCGGGAGGGGTCACAGATACGCAGTATTTT; cdr3_aa: CASTLAGGVTDTQYF
j_call: TRBJ1-2; d_call: .; v_call: TRBV2; clone_size: .; cdr3_nt: TGTGCCAGCAGTGAACAGGGTCTCTATGGCTACACCTTC; cdr3_aa: CASSEQGLYGYTF
j_call: TRBJ1-4; d_call: TRBD1; v_call: TRBV5-1; clone_size: .; cdr3_nt: TGCGCCAGCAGCACTGGACAGGGGGGAGAAAAACTGTTTTTT; cdr3_aa: CASSTGQGGEKLFF
j_call: TRBJ1-2; d_call: TRBD1; v_call: TRBV6-5; clone_size: few; cdr3_nt: TGTGCCAGCAGTTTGGACAGGATCGACAACTATGGCTACACCTTC; cdr3_aa: CASSLDRIDNYGYTF
j_call: TRBJ1-1; d_call: .; v_call: TRBV6-5; clone_size: .; cdr3_nt: TGTGCCAGCAGTTACGCCTGGGGCCGAAGTAATGAAGCTTTCTTT; cdr3_aa: CASSYAWGRSNEAFF
j_call: TRBJ2-2; d_call: TRBD1; v_call: TRBV18; clone_size: .; cdr3_nt: TGTGCCAGCTCACAACGACAGGGTCGAAACTCCAACTACAACACCGGGGAGCTGTTTTTT; cdr3_aa: CASSQRQGRNSNYNTGELFF
j_call: TRBJ2-2; d_call: TRBD2; v_call: TRBV5-4; clone_size: .; cdr3_nt: TGTGCCAGCAGCTCGCCGGGACTAGCGGGTACCGGGGAGCTGTTTTTT; cdr3_aa: CASSSPGLAGTGELFF
j_call: TRBJ2-7; d_call: .; v_call: TRBV30; clone_size: .; cdr3_nt: TGTGCCTGGGGGAGACAGGTTTATGAGCAGTACTTC; cdr3_aa: CAWGRQVYEQYF
j_call: TRBJ1-2; d_call: .; v_call: TRBV7-2; clone_size: .; cdr3_nt: TGTGCCAGCAGCTTAGCGACAGGCGACGGCTACACCTTC; cdr3_aa: CASSLATGDGYTF
j_call: TRBJ1-2; d_call: TRBD1; v_call: TRBV5-8; clone_size: once; cdr3_nt: TGTGCCAGCAGCTTGATGTACGGGCAGGGGGTCTATGGCTACACCTTC; cdr3_aa: CASSLMYGQGVYGYTF
j_call: TRBJ2-7; d_call: TRBD2; v_call: TRBV11-2; clone_size: once; cdr3_nt: TGTGCCAGCAGCGTGGGACTAGCCTACGAGCAGTACTTC; cdr3_aa: CASSVGLAYEQYF
j_call: TRBJ1-4; d_call: .; v_call: TRBV28; clone_size: .; cdr3_nt: TGTGCCAGCAGTTTCCCTCTTACAGCAACTAATGAAAAACTGTTTTTT; cdr3_aa: CASSFPLTATNEKLFF
j_call: TRBJ2-1; d_call: .; v_call: TRBV11-2; clone_size: .; cdr3_nt: TGTGCCAGCAGCTCCCTAAAGAGCGACAATGAGCAGTTCTTC; cdr3_aa: CASSSLKSDNEQFF
j_call: TRBJ1-1; d_call: .; v_call: TRBV28; clone_size: .; cdr3_nt: TGTGCCAGCAGTTGGCAGATGAACACTGAAGCTTTCTTT; cdr3_aa: CASSWQMNTEAFF
j_call: TRBJ1-2; d_call: .; v_call: TRBV28; clone_size: .; cdr3_nt: TGTGCCAGCAGTTTCGTGGGCAGACTAACGATGAACTATGGCTACACCTTC; cdr3_aa: CASSFVGRLTMNYGYTF
j_call: TRBJ2-7; d_call: .; v_call: TRBV7-2; clone_size: .; cdr3_nt: TGTGCCAGCTGTGAGGACTTCGGCTCCTACGAGCAGTACTTC; cdr3_aa: CASCEDFGSYEQYF
j_call: TRBJ2-7; d_call: TRBD2; v_call: TRBV30; clone_size: .; cdr3_nt: TGTGCCTGGAGTGTACCTAGCGGGGGAGGATACGAGCAGTACTTC; cdr3_aa: CAWSVPSGGGYEQYF
j_call: TRBJ2-1; d_call: TRBD2; v_call: TRBV28; clone_size: .; cdr3_nt: TGTGCCAGCAGTCCACAGCGGGGCAATGAGCAGTTCTTC; cdr3_aa: CASSPQRGNEQFF